The clone carrying this TCR beta chain was counted between two and nine times. Its antigen is still unknown. Looked up from germline, CDR1 is MDHEN and CDR2 is SYDVKM. V shed 6 bases and J 6 bases; nucleotides not matched to a gene: 9. This CDR3 spans 14 amino acids. TCR beta libraries were made by quantitative 5'-RACE with molecular barcodes. One entry per CDR3 protein results from TCRdb running MiXCR on the 5' RACE reads. Among a few hundred thousand distinct CDR3 sequences listed, 8% were seen once. These data originate in a study of CD8 T cells in ankylosing spondylitis. Study findings and constraints: Relatively rare in peripheral blood, disease-linked clones were also CD8+. Matched ankylosing spondylitis synovial fluid reportedly showed significant enrichment of disease-linked clones. There was a TCR beta motif, made of several highly homologous variants, that appeared characteristic of ankylosing spondylitis blood. Before this, some motif variants had been reported in reactive arthritis synovial fluid and blood.

This receptor was taken from a male donor with ankylosing spondylitis. The rearrangement joins TRBV28 to TRBJ1-1; 8 bases agree with TRBD1. The specimen was blood, either unsorted or a sorted T cell fraction (not recorded which). The CDR3 protein is CASRNMGQVAEAFF. In nucleotides, the CDR3 is TGTGCCAGCAGAAACATGGGACAGGTCGCTGAAGCTTTCTTT.